The next 27 T cell receptor beta chains were all read from a single sample in a study of T cell repertoires in cytomegalovirus infection. TCRdb processed the reads anew with MiXCR; each CDR3 protein has one entry. The data contain roughly 230,000 distinct CDR3 sequences, roughly 23% of them singletons. The sequenced material came from CD8+ T cells from PBMCs. These TCRs come from a human donor in good health (CMV status not recorded). Some clones in this sample may be carry-over from other donors' samples.

This clonotype was recorded many times. The genes are TRBV6-2 or TRBV6-3 and TRBJ2-1, with D possibly TRBD2 on 6 matching bases. Germline CDR1 is MNHEY and CDR2 is SVGEGT. The CDR3 is 20 amino acids. Trimming removed 0 bases from V and 0 bases from J, with 21 bases in between. CDR3 protein: CASSYSMRDSRAGSYNEQFF. The CDR3 nucleotides are TGTGCCAGCAGTTACTCGATGAGGGACTCCCGGGCGGGCTCCTACAATGAGCAGTTCTTC.

This clonotype was recorded many times. This sequence joins TRBV7-6 and TRBJ1-1, with D possibly TRBD1 on 6 matching bases. The CDR3 consists of 17 residues. Germline CDR1 is SGHVS and CDR2 is FNYEAQ. The V and J ends lost 5 bases and 0 bases respectively, with 19 bases between them. CDR3: CASSETTGIRMNTEAFF. CDR3 nucleotides: TGTGCCAGCAGCGAAACGACAGGAATCAGGATGAACACTGAAGCTTTCTTT.

Written as DNA, the CDR3 is TGTGCCAGCAGCTTAGAAGCTAGCGCGAGCACAGATACGCAGTATTTT. Translation: CASSLEASASTDTQYF. V is TRBV7-9 and J is TRBJ2-3, with D perhaps matching TRBD2 (6 bases). Germline-derived CDR1 and CDR2 are SEHNR and FQNEAQ (reference sequence). V lost 1 base and J lost 0, with 11 bases in between. The CDR3 runs to 16 residues.

The chain employs TRBV13 and TRBJ2-5; a weak D match, TRBD1 (6 bases). V was shortened by 5 bases and J by 3 bases, with 16 bases between the two germline ends. The length of the CDR3 is 15 residues. Germline-derived CDR1 and CDR2 are PRHDT and FYEKMQ (reference sequence). DNA of the CDR3: TGTGCCAGCAGCCACCACCAGGGGCTTGAAGAGACCCAGTACTTC. The encoded protein is CASSHHQGLEETQYF.

This clonotype was picked up many times. The J gene is TRBJ1-1, the V gene TRBV7-8, with no clear D. This CDR3 region has 13 residues. Germline CDR1 and CDR2: SGHVS and FQNEAQ. Trimming stripped 4 bases from V and 4 bases from J, with 10 bases between. This chain's CDR3 is CASSSAVGTEAFF. In DNA form, the CDR3 reads TGTGCCAGCAGCTCTGCGGTAGGCACTGAAGCTTTCTTT. The full variable domain, with the rest looked up from reference TRBV7-8 and TRBJ1-1, is GAGVSQSPRYKVAKRGQDVALRCDPISGHVSLFWYQQALGQGPEFLTYFQNEAQLDKSGLPSDRFFAERPEGSVSTLKIQRTQQEDSAVYLCASSSAVGTEAFFGQGTRLTVV.

The rearrangement links TRBV5-1 to TRBJ1-1, with D perhaps matching TRBD1 (5 bases). The CDR3 is 16 amino acids. Deletions cut 0 bases from V and 3 bases from J, with 15 bases between. Germline CDR1 reads SGHRS; CDR2 reads YFSETQ. The CDR3 loop reads CASSLATMWGDTEAFF. The DNA of the CDR3 is TGCGCCAGCAGCTTGGCCACGATGTGGGGGGACACTGAAGCTTTCTTT. Drawing the rest from reference TRBV5-1 and TRBJ1-1, the complete variable domain is KAGVTQTPRYLIKTRGQQVTLSCSPISGHRSVSWYQQTPGQGLQFLFEYFSETQRNKGNFPGRFSGRQFSNSRSEMNVSTLELGDSALYLCASSLATMWGDTEAFFGQGTRLTVV.

The chain has TRBV6-5 and TRBJ1-1, with a tentative D call TRBD1 (5 bases). V lost 0 bases and J lost 1, with 18 bases in between. Germline values: CDR1 MNHEY, CDR2 SVGAGI. CDR3 length: 18 residues. DNA of the CDR3: TGTGCCAGCAGTTACTCGGAGTGGGGCAGGGCTGGGAACACTGAAGCTTTCTTT. This encodes CASSYSEWGRAGNTEAFF.

In this sample, this clonotype turned up a few times. In nucleotides, the CDR3 is TGTGCCAGCAGTACGTCTGGGACAGGGTTAATTAATGAGCAGTTCTTC. It is translated as CASSTSGTGLINEQFF. The chain couples TRBV2 to TRBJ2-1; 9 bases agree with TRBD1. The CDR3 sequence is 16 residues long. Trimming cost V 5 bases and J 7 bases; bases outside gene matches: 12. CDR1 is SNHLY and CDR2 is FYNNEI in the germline V gene.

Ten or more counts support this clonotype. The CDR3 DNA reads TGTGCCAGCAGCTGGGGACAGCGCACTGAAGCTTTCTTT. Translated: CASSWGQRTEAFF. This sequence joins TRBV28 and TRBJ1-1; 7 bases are a match to TRBD1. V was clipped by 6 bases and J by 4 bases; unmatched bases: 5. CDR3 length equals 13 residues. The V gene's germline CDR1 is MDHEN and CDR2 SYDVKM.

On this clonotype: This may be a read error: a much more frequent sequence differs by one nucleotide. The chain joins TRBV7-8 to TRBJ2-7; D is uncertain. V was shortened by 6 bases and J by 1 base, with 10 bases between the two germline ends. Germline-derived CDR1 and CDR2 are SGHVS and FQNEAQ. CDR3 length: 13 residues. The CDR3, as DNA: TGTGCCAGCAGGGGGTCAGCGTCCTACGAGCAGTACTTC. It is translated as CASRGSASYEQYF.

This clonotype was found a few times. The rearrangement joins TRBV20-1 to TRBJ2-7, with a tentative D call TRBD1 (5 bases). The V and J ends lost 5 bases and 0 bases respectively, with 23 bases between them. Germline V gives CDR1 DFQATT, CDR2 SNEGSKA (reference sequence). The CDR3 sequence is 17 residues long. The CDR3 nucleotides are TGCAGTGCTTTTCCCGACCACCAGGGATCCTACTCCTACGAGCAGTACTTC. This encodes CSAFPDHQGSYSYEQYF.

The chain recombines TRBV20-1 with TRBJ2-3, with D tentatively TRBD2 (6 bases). V dropped 0 bases and J dropped 0 bases, with 16 bases sitting between them. This CDR3 is 17 amino acids long. Looked up from germline, CDR1 is DFQATT and CDR2 is SNEGSKA (reference sequence). The CDR3 DNA reads TGCAGTGCTAGAGATCTATGGGACTCAACTAGCACAGATACGCAGTATTTT. Amino acid sequence: CSARDLWDSTSTDTQYF.

This clonotype was seen more than once but under ten times. The chain couples TRBV28 to TRBJ2-1; 8 bases agree with TRBD1. The CDR3 has 15 residues. The ends lost 5 bases at V and 5 bases at J; junction bases unmatched: 8. CDR1 and CDR2 (germline): MDHEN, SYDVKM. This CDR3 is CASSTRQGMHNEQFF. The CDR3 DNA reads TGTGCCAGCAGTACCCGACAGGGGATGCACAATGAGCAGTTCTTC.

The chain links TRBV20-1 to TRBJ1-1; D unclear. The CDR3 length is 14 residues. In germline, CDR1 is DFQATT, CDR2 SNEGSKA (reference sequence). The V end was cut by 2 bases, the J end by 0 bases, with 10 bases between. This chain's CDR3 is CSARLEIMNTEAFF. Here the CDR3 DNA reads TGCAGTGCTAGATTGGAGATCATGAACACTGAAGCTTTCTTT.

On this clonotype itself: Possible read error: a much larger clone is one base away. The chain employs TRBV7-8 and TRBJ2-3; 9 positions match TRBD2. The V gene's germline CDR1 is SGHVS and CDR2 FQNEAQ. With 7 bases clipped from V and 4 bases from J, the junction kept 15 bases outside the gene matches. The CDR3 length is 17 residues. The CDR3 protein is CASTYRFSGGSPDTQYF. The CDR3 coding sequence is TGTGCCAGCACCTACAGGTTCAGCGGGGGGTCCCCAGATACGCAGTATTTT.

This clonotype has just a few counts. The V gene is TRBV27, the J gene TRBJ2-4; no reliable D call. CDR3 size: 15 residues. From germline, CDR1 is MNHEY and CDR2 SMNVEV (reference sequence). V lost 3 bases to trimming and J lost 8 bases, with 17 bases between them. The CDR3 reads CASSFSDATGDIQYF. CDR3 nucleotides: TGTGCCAGCAGTTTCTCGGACGCAACGGGCGACATTCAGTACTTC.

The chain links TRBV7-9 to TRBJ2-1, with TRBD2 matching over 10 bases. V lost 6 bases and J lost 3; bases outside the gene matches: 5. The CDR3 runs to 15 residues. Per the germline V gene, CDR1 is SEHNR and CDR2 is FQNEAQ (reference sequence). Written as DNA, the CDR3 is TGTGCCAGCAGTCTAGCGGGGGACTTCTACAATGAGCAGTTCTTC. It is translated as CASSLAGDFYNEQFF.

This clonotype was detected a few times. The chain is built from TRBV12-3 or TRBV12-4 and TRBJ2-3; 7 bases align to TRBD1. The V segment lost 5 bases and the J segment 2 bases; nucleotides outside the gene matches: 7. The CDR3 covers 15 residues. The CDR3 coding sequence is TGTGCCAGCAGTGCTCCGGGACAGCACACAGATACGCAGTATTTT. This encodes CASSAPGQHTDTQYF.

The chain employs TRBV7-9 and TRBJ1-4; D is unresolved. Per the germline V gene, CDR1 is SEHNR and CDR2 is FQNEAQ (reference sequence). Trimming stripped 2 bases from V and 8 bases from J, with 9 bases between. The CDR3 has 13 residues. CDR3 coding DNA: TGTGCCAGCAGCTTATCAGGTTACGAAAAACTGTTTTTT. As protein: CASSLSGYEKLFF.

Only a few counts were recorded for this clonotype. This rearrangement joins TRBV27 to TRBJ2-7; perhaps TRBD1 as D (5 bases). Trimming pared 6 bases from V and 4 bases from J, leaving 16 bases between. This CDR3 has 14 amino acids. Per the germline V gene, CDR1 is MNHEY and CDR2 is SMNVEV (reference sequence). The chain's CDR3 is CASSVGRAFYEQYF. Here the CDR3 DNA reads TGTGCCAGCAGCGTCGGCAGGGCGTTTTACGAGCAGTACTTC.

The chain uses TRBV6-2 or TRBV6-3 and TRBJ1-1, with a possible D match to TRBD1 (5 bases). Trimming left V 5 bases short and J 0 bases short, with 13 bases between. The CDR3 length is 15 residues. CDR1 and CDR2 (germline): MNHEY, SVGEGT. CDR3 amino acids: CASSDLGVVNTEAFF. CDR3 DNA sequence: TGTGCCAGCAGTGACCTAGGGGTCGTGAACACTGAAGCTTTCTTT.

Many counts were recorded for this clonotype. The chain employs TRBV27 and TRBJ2-5; D possibly corresponds to TRBD2 (5 bases). CDR3 size: 13 residues. V gave up 2 bases and J gave up 5 bases, with 9 bases separating them. CDR1 and CDR2 from the germline V gene are MNHEY and SMNVEV (reference sequence). CDR3 DNA: TGTGCCAGCAGTTTAGCCCGCGGGGAGACCCAGTACTTC. Amino acids: CASSLARGETQYF.

V gene TRBV29-1 combines with J gene TRBJ2-3, with 10 positions matching TRBD2. The germline gives CDR1 SQVTM, CDR2 ANQGSEA. The CDR3 consists of 15 residues. J was trimmed by 5 bases and V by 0 bases; bases with no gene match: 5. In DNA, the CDR3 is TGCAGCGTTGAAGATAGCGGGGGGTTAGTAGATACGCAGTATTTT. Its protein product is CSVEDSGGLVDTQYF.

The J gene is TRBJ1-5, the V gene TRBV6-1; 7 positions agree with TRBD1. Germline trimming cut 5 bases from V and 6 bases from J; bases unmatched to any gene: 4. The CDR3 consists of 13 residues. From germline, CDR1 is MNHNS and CDR2 SASEGT. The CDR3: CASSKTGSQPQHF. The CDR3 DNA follows: TGTGCCAGCAGTAAGACAGGGAGTCAGCCCCAGCATTTT.

This clonotype was detected only once. The chain links TRBV5-5 to TRBJ1-1, with D hard to call. Per germline, CDR1 SGHKS and CDR2 YYEKEE (reference sequence). V shed 1 base and J shed 0 bases, with 10 bases lying between them. The CDR3 runs to 15 residues. The CDR3 nucleotides are TGTGCCAGCAGCTTGTGGGAGGCCCTGAACACTGAAGCTTTCTTT. It translates to CASSLWEALNTEAFF.

This clonotype appeared a few times. The rearrangement links TRBV5-1 to TRBJ2-1; no clear D. V dropped 0 bases and J dropped 12 bases, with 16 bases sitting between them. Germline V CDR1 and CDR2: SGHRS, YFSETQ. There are 14 residues in the CDR3. The CDR3 DNA reads TGCGCCAGCAGCTTGGTTTCGGGTGACCCCGGGCAGTTCTTC. It is translated as CASSLVSGDPGQFF.

This clonotype was seen only a few times. For the CDR3, the DNA is TGTGCCAGCAGTGGGACATCGTCAGGGAGGAACTATGGCTACACCTTC. Translated: CASSGTSSGRNYGYTF. The chain has TRBV12-3 or TRBV12-4 and TRBJ1-2; D may be TRBD1 (6 bases). This CDR3 region has 16 residues. V was shortened by 5 bases and J by 2 bases, with 18 bases between the two germline ends.